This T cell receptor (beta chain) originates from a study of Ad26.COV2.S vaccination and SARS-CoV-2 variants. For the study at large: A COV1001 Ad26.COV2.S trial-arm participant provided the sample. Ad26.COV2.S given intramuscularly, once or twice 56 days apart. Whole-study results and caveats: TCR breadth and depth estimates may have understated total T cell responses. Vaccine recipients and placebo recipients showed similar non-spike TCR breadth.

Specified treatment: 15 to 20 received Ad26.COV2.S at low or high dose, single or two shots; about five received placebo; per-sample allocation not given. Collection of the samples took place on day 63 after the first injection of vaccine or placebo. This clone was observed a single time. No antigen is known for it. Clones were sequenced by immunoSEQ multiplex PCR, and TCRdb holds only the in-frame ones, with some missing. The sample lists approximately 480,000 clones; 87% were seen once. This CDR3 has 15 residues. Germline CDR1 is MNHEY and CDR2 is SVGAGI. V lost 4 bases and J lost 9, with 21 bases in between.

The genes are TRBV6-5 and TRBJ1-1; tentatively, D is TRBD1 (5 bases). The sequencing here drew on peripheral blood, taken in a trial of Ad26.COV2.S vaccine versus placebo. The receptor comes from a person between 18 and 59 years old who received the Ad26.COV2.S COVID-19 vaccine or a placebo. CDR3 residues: CASSSAANTRGKAFF. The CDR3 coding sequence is TGTGCCAGCAGTTCCGCCGCTAATACCCGGGGGAAAGCTTTCTTT.